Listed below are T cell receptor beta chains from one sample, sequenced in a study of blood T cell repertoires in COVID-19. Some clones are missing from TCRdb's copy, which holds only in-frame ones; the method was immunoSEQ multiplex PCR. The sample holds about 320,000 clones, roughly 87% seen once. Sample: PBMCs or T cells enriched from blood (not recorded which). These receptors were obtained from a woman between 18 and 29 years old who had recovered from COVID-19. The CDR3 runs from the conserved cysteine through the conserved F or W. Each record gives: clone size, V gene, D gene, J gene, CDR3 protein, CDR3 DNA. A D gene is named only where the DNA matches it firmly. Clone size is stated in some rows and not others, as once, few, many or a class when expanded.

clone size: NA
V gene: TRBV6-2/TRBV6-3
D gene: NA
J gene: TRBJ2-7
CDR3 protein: CASSPQDYEQYF
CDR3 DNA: TGTGCCAGCAGCCCGCAGGACTACGAGCAGTACTTC

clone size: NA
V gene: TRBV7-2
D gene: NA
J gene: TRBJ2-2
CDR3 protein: CASSVGQWAGELFF
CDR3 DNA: TGTGCCAGCAGCGTAGGACAGTGGGCCGGGGAGCTGTTTTTT

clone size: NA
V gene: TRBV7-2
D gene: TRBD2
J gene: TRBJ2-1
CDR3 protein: CASSPGLANNEQFF
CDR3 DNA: TGTGCCAGCAGCCCGGGACTAGCGAATAATGAGCAGTTCTTC

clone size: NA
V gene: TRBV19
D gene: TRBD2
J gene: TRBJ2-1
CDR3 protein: CATSGGSYNEQFF
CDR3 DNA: TGTGCCACCAGCGGGGGCTCCTACAATGAGCAGTTCTTC

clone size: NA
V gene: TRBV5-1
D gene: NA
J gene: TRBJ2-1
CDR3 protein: CASSWSGSPSYNEQFF
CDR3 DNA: TGCGCCAGCAGCTGGAGCGGTAGCCCCTCCTACAATGAGCAGTTCTTC

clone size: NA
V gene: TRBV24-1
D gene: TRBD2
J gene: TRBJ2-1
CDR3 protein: CATSKGLTYNEQFF
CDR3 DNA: TGTGCCACCAGTAAGGGACTAACCTACAATGAGCAGTTCTTC

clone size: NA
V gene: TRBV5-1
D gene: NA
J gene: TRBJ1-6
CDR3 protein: CASSWDTSNSPLHF
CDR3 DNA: TGCGCCAGCAGCTGGGACACCTCAAATTCACCCCTCCACTTT

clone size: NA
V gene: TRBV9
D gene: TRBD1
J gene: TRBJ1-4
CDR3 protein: CASSTRTGVNEKLFF
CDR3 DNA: TGTGCCAGCAGCACGCGGACAGGGGTTAATGAAAAACTGTTTTTT

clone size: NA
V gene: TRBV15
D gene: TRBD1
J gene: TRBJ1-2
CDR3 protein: CAVGRTGSPGYTF
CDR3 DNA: TGTGCCGTTGGGCGGACAGGATCGCCCGGCTACACCTTC

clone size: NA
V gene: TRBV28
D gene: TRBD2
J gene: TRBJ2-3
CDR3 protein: CASSRGLAGGVDTQYF
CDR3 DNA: TGTGCCAGCAGCCGTGGACTAGCGGGGGGGGTAGATACGCAGTATTTT

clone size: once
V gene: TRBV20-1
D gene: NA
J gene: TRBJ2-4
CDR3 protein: CSASRAGGAKNIQYF
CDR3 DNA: TGCAGTGCTAGTAGGGCAGGGGGGGCCAAAAACATTCAGTACTTC

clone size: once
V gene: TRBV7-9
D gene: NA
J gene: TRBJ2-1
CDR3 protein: CASSYYSYNEQFF
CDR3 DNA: TGTGCCAGCAGCTACTACTCCTACAATGAGCAGTTCTTC

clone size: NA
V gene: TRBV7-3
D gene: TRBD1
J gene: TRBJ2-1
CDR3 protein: CASSIGTGYNEQFF
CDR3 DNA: TGTGCCAGCAGCATTGGGACAGGGTACAATGAGCAGTTCTTC

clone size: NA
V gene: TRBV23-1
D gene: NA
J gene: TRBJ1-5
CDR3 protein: CASSHIRACLAQRQPQHF
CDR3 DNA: TGCGCCAGCAGTCATATTCGAGCTTGTTTGGCTCAGCGTCAGCCCCAGCATTTT

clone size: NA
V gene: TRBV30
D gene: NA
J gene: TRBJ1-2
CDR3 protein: CAWEPGRVNYGYTF
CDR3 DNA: TGTGCCTGGGAACCCGGCAGGGTGAACTATGGCTACACCTTC

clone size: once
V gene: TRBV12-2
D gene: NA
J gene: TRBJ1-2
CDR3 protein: CASRPRGDRGRRYGYTF
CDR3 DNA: TGTGCAAGTCGTCCCCGGGGTGACAGGGGGCGTAGGTATGGCTACACCTTC

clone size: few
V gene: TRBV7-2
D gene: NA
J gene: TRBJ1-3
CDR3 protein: CASSLLSQISGNTIYF
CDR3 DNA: TGTGCCAGCAGCTTATTATCCCAGATCTCTGGAAACACCATATATTTT

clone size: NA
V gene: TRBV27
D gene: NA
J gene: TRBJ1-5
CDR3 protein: CASSLLGHDGPQHF
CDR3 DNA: TGTGCCAGCAGTTTATTGGGCCATGACGGGCCCCAGCATTTT

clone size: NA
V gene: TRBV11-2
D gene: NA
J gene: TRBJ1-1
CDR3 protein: CASSLGGVPGSEAFF
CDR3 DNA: TGTGCCAGCAGCTTAGGGGGGGTGCCCGGGTCTGAAGCTTTCTTT

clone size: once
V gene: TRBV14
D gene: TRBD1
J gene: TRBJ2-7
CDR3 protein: CASSQESGQGSAYEQYF
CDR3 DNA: TGTGCCAGCAGCCAAGAGTCAGGACAGGGATCGGCTTACGAGCAGTACTTC

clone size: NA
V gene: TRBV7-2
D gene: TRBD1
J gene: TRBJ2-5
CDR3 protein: CASSSGTVQETQYF
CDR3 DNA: TGTGCCAGCAGCTCCGGGACAGTCCAAGAGACCCAGTACTTC

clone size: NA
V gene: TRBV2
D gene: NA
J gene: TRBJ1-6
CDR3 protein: CASRDGQGHSPLHF
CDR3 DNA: TGTGCCAGCAGGGATGGTCAGGGCCATTCACCCCTCCACTTT

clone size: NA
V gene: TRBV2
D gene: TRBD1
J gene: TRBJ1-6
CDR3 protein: CASSERTGNSPLHF
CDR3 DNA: TGTGCCAGCAGTGAGAGGACAGGCAATTCACCCCTCCACTTT

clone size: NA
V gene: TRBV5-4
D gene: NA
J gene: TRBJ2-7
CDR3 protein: CASSGQSAYEQYF
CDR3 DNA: TGTGCCAGCAGCGGCCAGTCTGCCTACGAGCAGTACTTC

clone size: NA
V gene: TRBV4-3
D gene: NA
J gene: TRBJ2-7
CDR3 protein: CASSQDGTRRHEQYF
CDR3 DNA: TGCGCCAGCAGCCAGGACGGGACACGCCGGCACGAGCAGTACTTC

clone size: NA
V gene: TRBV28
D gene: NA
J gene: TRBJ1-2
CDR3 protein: CASSLGGGSLGYGYTF
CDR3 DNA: TGTGCCAGCAGTTTGGGAGGGGGTTCGTTAGGCTATGGCTACACCTTC

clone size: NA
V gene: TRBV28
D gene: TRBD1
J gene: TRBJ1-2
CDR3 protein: CASSLSRTGGYGYTF
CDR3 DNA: TGTGCCAGCAGTTTATCCCGGACAGGGGGATATGGCTACACCTTC

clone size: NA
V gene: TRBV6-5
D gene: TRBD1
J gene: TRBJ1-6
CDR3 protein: CATSTGDSPLHF
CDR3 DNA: TGTGCCACCTCGACAGGGGATTCACCCCTCCACTTT

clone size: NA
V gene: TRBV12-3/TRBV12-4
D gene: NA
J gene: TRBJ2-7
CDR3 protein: CASSLPQDDEQYF
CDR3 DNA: TGTGCCAGCAGTTTACCCCAGGATGACGAGCAGTACTTC

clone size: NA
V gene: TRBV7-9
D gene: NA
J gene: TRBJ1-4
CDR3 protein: CASSSPPAGAEKLFF
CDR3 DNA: TGTGCCAGCAGCTCCCCCCCGGCGGGCGCCGAAAAACTGTTTTTT

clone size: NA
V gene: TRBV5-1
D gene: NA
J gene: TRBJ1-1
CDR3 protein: CASTTSLNSRTEAFF
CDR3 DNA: TGCGCCAGCACCACATCCCTAAACAGCCGAACTGAAGCTTTCTTT

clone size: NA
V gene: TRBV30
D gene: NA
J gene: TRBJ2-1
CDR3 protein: CAWSVGGPRNEQFF
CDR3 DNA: TGTGCCTGGAGTGTGGGGGGGCCGCGGAATGAGCAGTTCTTC

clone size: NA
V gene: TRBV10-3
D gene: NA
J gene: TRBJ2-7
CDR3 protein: CAISAPGNGRGYEQYF
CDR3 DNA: TGTGCCATCAGTGCCCCCGGAAACGGTCGAGGGTACGAGCAGTACTTC

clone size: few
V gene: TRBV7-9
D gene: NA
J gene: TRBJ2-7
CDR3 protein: CASSPYPGVHEQYF
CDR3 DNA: TGTGCCAGCAGCCCTTATCCAGGGGTACACGAGCAGTACTTC

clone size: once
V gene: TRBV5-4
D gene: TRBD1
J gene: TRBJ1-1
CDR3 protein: CASSPQGWANTEAFF
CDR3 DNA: TGTGCCAGCAGCCCACAGGGGTGGGCGAACACTGAAGCTTTCTTT

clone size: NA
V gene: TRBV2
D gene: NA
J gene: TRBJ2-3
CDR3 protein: CASSQNQGGSGTDTQYF
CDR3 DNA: TGTGCCAGCAGTCAAAACCAGGGGGGTTCGGGCACAGATACGCAGTATTTT

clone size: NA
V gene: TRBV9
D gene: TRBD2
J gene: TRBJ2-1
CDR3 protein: CASSAHPYSGSNEQFF
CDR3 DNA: TGTGCCAGCAGCGCACACCCCTATAGCGGGAGTAATGAGCAGTTCTTC

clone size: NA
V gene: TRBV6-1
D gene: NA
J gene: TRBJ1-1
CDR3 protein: CASSEWRGFGLNTEAFF
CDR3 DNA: TGTGCCAGCAGTGAATGGAGGGGCTTTGGGTTGAACACTGAAGCTTTCTTT

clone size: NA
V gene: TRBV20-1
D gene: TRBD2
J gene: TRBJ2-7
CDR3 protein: CSASLLAGSYEQYF
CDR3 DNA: TGCAGTGCTAGTCTATTAGCGGGTTCGTACGAGCAGTACTTC